The table lists the clone carrying this T cell receptor (beta chain) with a few counts. Its antigen is undetermined. The data were obtained in a study of CD8 T cells in ankylosing spondylitis. Findings and limits, study-wide: There was reportedly significant enrichment of clones that were disease-linked in matched ankylosing spondylitis synovial fluid. Characteristic of ankylosing spondylitis blood, it appeared, was a TCR beta motif comprising about eight highly homologous variants. Earlier reports found some motif variants in synovial fluid and blood in reactive arthritis. Disease-linked clones were found to be CD8+ and relatively rare in peripheral blood.

A quantitative 5'-RACE method, one with molecular barcodes, was used to make TCR beta libraries. TCRdb ran MiXCR on the 5' RACE reads and lists one entry per CDR3 protein. The data show around 540,000 distinct CDR3 sequences, with about 13% seen just once and almost 7% held by the top ten. Material for sequencing was blood, either unsorted or a sorted T cell fraction (not recorded which). The receptor was isolated from a male donor with ankylosing spondylitis.

CDR3 bases: TGTGCCAGCATTAGCGGGAGGACGACCGGGGAGCTGTTTTTT. Protein product: CASISGRTTGELFF. The V call is TRBV6-5, the J call TRBJ2-2; TRBD2 agrees at 10 bases. CDR3 length: 14 residues. J lost 5 bases, V lost 7 bases, and 4 bases had no gene match. CDR1 is MNHEY and CDR2 is SVGAGI in the germline V gene.